This is a list of T cell receptor beta chains from one sample in a study of blood T cell repertoires in COVID-19. Repertoires were generated with immunoSEQ multiplex PCR, while TCRdb's copy carries only in-frame clones and drops some. Of some 110,000 clones listed, more than 70% are singletons. Sequences were obtained from peripheral blood. The receptors were sampled from an elderly woman with COVID-19, enrolled during active disease. Both conserved end residues are part of each CDR3. A D gene is named only where the DNA matches it firmly. Part of the rows lack a size; the others show once, few, many or a class for expanded clones.

TRBD2,TRBV11-2,TRBJ2-1,NA,TGTGCCAGCAGCTGGGGGACTAGCGGGAAGGATGAGCAGTTCTTC,CASSWGTSGKDEQFF
TRBD1,TRBV5-1,TRBJ2-4,NA,TGCGCCAGCAGCCCATCGGACAGGGGAGCCAAAAACATTCAGTACTTC,CASSPSDRGAKNIQYF
TRBD1,TRBV5-1,TRBJ2-7,few,TGCGCCAGCAGCGTTAGTTCCGGGACAGGGGACGAGCAGTACTTC,CASSVSSGTGDEQYF
TRBD2,TRBV19,TRBJ2-7,NA,TGTGCCAGTAGTAGCACTAGCGGATCCTACGAGCAGTACTTC,CASSSTSGSYEQYF
NA,TRBV7-8,TRBJ1-2,NA,TGTGCCAGCAGCCCCGGACAGCTTGGCTACACCTTC,CASSPGQLGYTF
NA,TRBV7-6,TRBJ2-7,NA,TGTGCCAGCAGCCCCCTAGGCCACTACGAGCAGTACTTC,CASSPLGHYEQYF
TRBD2,TRBV7-9,TRBJ2-1,few,TGTGCCAGCAGCTTAATCGGAGTAGCGGGGTTGAATGAGCAGTTCTTC,CASSLIGVAGLNEQFF
NA,TRBV7-2,TRBJ2-2,NA,TGTGCCAGCAGCTTATCCATTACCGGGGAGCTGTTTTTT,CASSLSITGELFF
NA,TRBV11-2,TRBJ2-3,NA,TGTGCCAGCAGCCCAGGAAATACGCAGTATTTT,CASSPGNTQYF
NA,TRBV5-5,TRBJ2-7,NA,TGTGCCAGCAGCCGCGGGCCGGGACTCTCCTACGAGCAGTACTTC,CASSRGPGLSYEQYF
TRBD1,TRBV28,TRBJ2-6,NA,TGTGCCAGCAGTTACAGGGGGACTGGGGCCAACGTCCTGACTTTC,CASSYRGTGANVLTF
TRBD1,TRBV2,TRBJ2-7,NA,TGTGCCAGCAGTACTGCCCGGGACAGGCCCTCCTACGAGCAGTACTTC,CASSTARDRPSYEQYF
NA,TRBV11-3,TRBJ2-5,NA,TGTGCCAGCAGCTTACTCCCAGGAGAGACCCAGTACTTC,CASSLLPGETQYF
NA,TRBV5-6,TRBJ2-2,few,TGTGCCAGCAGCTTGGTTTCTATTGCCGGGGAGCTGTTTTTT,CASSLVSIAGELFF
NA,TRBV11-2,TRBJ2-7,NA,TGTGCCAGCAGCCCCCCGGGGGGCGTGGAGCAGTACTTC,CASSPPGGVEQYF
TRBD1,TRBV14,TRBJ2-1,NA,TGTGCCAGCAGCCAAGACCCGACAGGGTCCGGGAATGAGCAGTTCTTC,CASSQDPTGSGNEQFF
NA,TRBV6-5,TRBJ1-1,NA,TGTGCCAGCAGCCCCGGGTACACTGAAGCTTTCTTT,CASSPGYTEAFF
NA,TRBV5-6,TRBJ1-3,NA,TGTGCCAGCAGCTTGGAAGGGGTTAGATCTGGAAACACCATATATTTT,CASSLEGVRSGNTIYF
NA,TRBV28,TRBJ1-6,NA,TGTGCCAGCAGTTCCTACGGACAAGGGGATTCACCCCTCCACTTT,CASSSYGQGDSPLHF
NA,TRBV27,TRBJ2-7,NA,TGTGCCAGCAGTTTAAGGGGGACAAGTGTCTACGAGCAGTACTTC,CASSLRGTSVYEQYF
TRBD1,TRBV5-1,TRBJ2-7,NA,TGCGCCAGCAGCGACAGACAGGGGCCCCACGAGCAGTACTTC,CASSDRQGPHEQYF
NA,TRBV7-8,TRBJ1-2,NA,TGTGCCAGCAGCACACAGGGCTATGGCTACACCTTC,CASSTQGYGYTF
TRBD2,TRBV3-1/TRBV3-2,TRBJ2-1,NA,TGTGCCAGCAGCCAAGATTACAGGACTAGCGACAAAAAGGAGTTCTTC,CASSQDYRTSDKKEFF
TRBD1,TRBV20-1,TRBJ2-7,once,TGCAGTGCTATTGACCGGGACAGCTCCTACGAGCAGTACTTC,CSAIDRDSSYEQYF
NA,TRBV7-9,TRBJ2-3,NA,TGTGCCAGCAGCTTAATGTCGGGCCGGGGGAATACGCAGTATTTT,CASSLMSGRGNTQYF
NA,TRBV7-8,TRBJ1-4,NA,TGTGCCAGCAGCTTCCGAACAGCAACTAATGAAAAACTGTTTTTT,CASSFRTATNEKLFF